Presented here are 5 T cell receptor beta chains from one specimen sequenced in a study of graft-versus-host responses after intestinal transplantation. Data came from immunoSEQ multiplex PCR; TCRdb stores just in-frame clones and leaves some out. This sample carries under 95,000 clones, roughly 90% of them seen once, and the ten largest clones take more than 0.25%. Which antigens these TCRs recognize remains unknown. Here the sequenced sample was unstimulated CD4+ T cells sorted from spleen or lymph node cells, taken before transplant. These receptors all come from a human donor who was the organ donor for an intestinal transplant.

The chain uses TRBV29-1 and TRBJ1-1; 7 bases are a match to TRBD1. The CDR3 is made up of 18 amino acids. The V segment lost 4 bases and the J segment 1 base; nucleotides outside the gene matches: 18. Germline CDR1 reads SQVTM; CDR2 reads ANQGSEA. The CDR3 sequence: CSVGGFGTAWSENTEAFF. The CDR3 DNA follows: TGCAGCGTTGGAGGGTTTGGGACAGCGTGGTCCGAGAACACTGAAGCTTTCTTT. The full variable domain, in which reference TRBV29-1 and TRBJ1-1 provide the parts outside the CDR3, is SAVISQKPSRDICQRGTSLTIQCQVDSQVTMMFWYRQQPGQSLTLIATANQGSEATYESGFVIDKFPISRPNLTFSTLTVSNMSPEDSSIYLCSVGGFGTAWSENTEAFFGQGTRLTVV.

V gene TRBV6-6 combines with J gene TRBJ2-1, with 9 bases aligning to TRBD2. CDR1 MNHNY and CDR2 SVGAGI come from the germline V gene (reference sequence). J was trimmed by 7 bases and V by 7 bases; bases with no gene match: 8. The CDR3 loop spans 14 amino acids. The CDR3 sequence is CASTGLALGNEQFF. CDR3 sequence (DNA): TGTGCCAGCACCGGACTAGCGTTGGGGAATGAGCAGTTCTTC.

This chain uses TRBV18 with TRBJ1-2; 7 bases are a match to TRBD1. Losses at the gene ends were 8 bases for V and 5 bases for J; bases not matched to a gene: 11. CDR1 and CDR2 (germline): KGHSH, LQKENI. The CDR3 sequence is 14 residues long. The CDR3 reads CASVPNGQAYGYTF. The CDR3 DNA follows: TGTGCCAGCGTACCTAATGGACAGGCGTATGGCTACACCTTC.

This chain uses TRBV9 with TRBJ1-1; unclear D gene. Looked up from germline, CDR1 is SGDLS and CDR2 is YYNGEE. This CDR3 is built from 14 residues. The V and J ends lost 0 bases and 4 bases respectively, with 10 bases between them. CDR3 amino acids: CASSVVGSSTEAFF. In nucleotides, the CDR3 is TGTGCCAGCAGCGTAGTAGGGAGCAGCACTGAAGCTTTCTTT.

The genes are TRBV2 and TRBJ1-5, with D maybe TRBD1 (6 bases). Germline V gene lookup returns CDR1 SNHLY and CDR2 FYNNEI. The CDR3 covers 14 residues. Trimming left V 5 bases short and J 3 bases short, with 11 bases between. The CDR3: CASSQDRLNQPQHF. The CDR3 DNA follows: TGTGCCAGCAGTCAAGACAGGCTCAATCAGCCCCAGCATTTT.